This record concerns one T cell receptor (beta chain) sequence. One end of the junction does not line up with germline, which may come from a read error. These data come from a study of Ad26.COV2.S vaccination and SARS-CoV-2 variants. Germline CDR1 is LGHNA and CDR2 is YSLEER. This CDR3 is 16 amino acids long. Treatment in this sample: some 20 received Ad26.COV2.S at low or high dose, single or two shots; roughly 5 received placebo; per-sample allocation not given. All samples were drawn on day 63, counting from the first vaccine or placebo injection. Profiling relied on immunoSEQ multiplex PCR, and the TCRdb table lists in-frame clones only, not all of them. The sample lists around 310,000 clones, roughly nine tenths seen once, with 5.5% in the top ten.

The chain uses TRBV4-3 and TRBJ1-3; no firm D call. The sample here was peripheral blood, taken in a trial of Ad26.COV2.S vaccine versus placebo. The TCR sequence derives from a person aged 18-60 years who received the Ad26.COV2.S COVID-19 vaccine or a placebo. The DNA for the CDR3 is TGCGCCAGCAGCGAAGACCCGGCAAACTCTGGAAACACCATATATTTT. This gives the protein CASSEDPANSGNTIYF.